This TCR beta chain was captured by sequencing in a study of T cell repertoires in cytomegalovirus infection. Study background: Public TCR beta signature analysis indicated the presence of both CMV infection and matching HLA type.

Each CDR3 protein gets one entry after TCRdb re-called the reads with MiXCR. The sample lists some 150,000 distinct CDR3 sequences, about 6.5% seen once, with around 17% in the top ten. To note about this clonotype: Antigen specificity is unknown.

The CDR3 covers 14 residues. The V gene end was trimmed by 5 bases and the J gene end by 12 bases; junction bases not matched to a gene: 7. Study outcomes and limitations: Totalled public TCR beta family frequency picked out people who carried CMV plus the relevant HLA. In two of eight donors, the top clonotype was HLA-C-restricted CMV-specific.

This receptor was obtained from a human donor in good health (CMV status not recorded). Some clones in this sample may be carry-over from other donors' samples. The chain has TRBV12-3 or TRBV12-4 and TRBJ1-6, with 10 bases matching TRBD1. The source material was PBMCs. The DNA of the CDR3 is TGTGCCAGCAGTCCAGACAGGGGGCCCCGACCCCTCCACTTT. Translation: CASSPDRGPRPLHF.